This TCR beta chain was obtained from a study of post-analysis software for immune sequencing data. As for the study in general: The cohort encompassed relapsing-remitting, secondary progressive and progressive-relapsing multiple sclerosis disease courses. Overall study results and limits: When the samples were clustered directly with F measure, those that had been prepared in the same batch showed strong co-clustering. There was significantly lower normalized Chao1 diversity in multiple sclerosis patients than in controls. Among several TRBV segments more frequent in patients than controls were TRBV5-6, TRBV5-1 and TRBV20-1.

The V and J ends lost 0 bases and 1 base respectively, with 10 bases between them. The CDR3 is made up of 15 amino acids. Germline V gene data show CDR1 as MGHRA and CDR2 as YSYEKL. Unique molecular identifiers were present in the TCR beta cDNA libraries. Around 450,000 cDNA molecules were recovered from an input of 1 to 10 million T cells. In TCRdb, the PCR reads were re-called with MiXCR into one record per CDR3 protein. Of about 770,000 distinct CDR3 sequences in the sample, 40% to 55% were seen once. This clonotype was counted only a few times. Its cognate antigen is unknown. The clonotype originates from a girl aged 5-17 years with multiple sclerosis. V usage is TRBV4-1 and J usage is TRBJ2-7; D possibly corresponds to TRBD2 (6 bases). The sample taken for sequencing was blood. The CDR3 DNA is TGCGCCAGCAGCCAAGAACTAGCCTTTTCCTACGAGCAGTACTTC. The encoded protein is CASSQELAFSYEQYF.